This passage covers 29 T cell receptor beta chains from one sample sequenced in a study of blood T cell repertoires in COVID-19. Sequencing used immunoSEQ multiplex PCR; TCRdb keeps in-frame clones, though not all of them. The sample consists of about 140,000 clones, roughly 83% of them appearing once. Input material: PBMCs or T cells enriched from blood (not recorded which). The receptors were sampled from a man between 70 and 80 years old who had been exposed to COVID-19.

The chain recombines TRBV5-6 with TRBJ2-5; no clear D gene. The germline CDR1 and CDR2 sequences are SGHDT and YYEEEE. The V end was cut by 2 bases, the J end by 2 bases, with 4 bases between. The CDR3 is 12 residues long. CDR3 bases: TGTGCCAGCAGCTTACAGCAAGAGACCCAGTACTTC. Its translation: CASSLQQETQYF.

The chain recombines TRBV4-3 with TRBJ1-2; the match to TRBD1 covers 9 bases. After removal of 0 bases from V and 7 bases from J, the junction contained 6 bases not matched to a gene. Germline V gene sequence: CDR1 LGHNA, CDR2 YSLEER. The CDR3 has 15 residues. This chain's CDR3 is CASSQDNRGQSGYTF. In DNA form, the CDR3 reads TGCGCCAGCAGCCAAGATAACAGGGGGCAAAGTGGCTACACCTTC.

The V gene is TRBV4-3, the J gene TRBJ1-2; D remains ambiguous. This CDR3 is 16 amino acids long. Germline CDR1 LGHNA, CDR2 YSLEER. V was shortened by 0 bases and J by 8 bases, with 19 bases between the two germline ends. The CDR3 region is CASSQDRGSLGRGYTF. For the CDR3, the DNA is TGCGCCAGCAGCCAAGATAGAGGGAGTCTAGGTCGAGGCTACACCTTC.

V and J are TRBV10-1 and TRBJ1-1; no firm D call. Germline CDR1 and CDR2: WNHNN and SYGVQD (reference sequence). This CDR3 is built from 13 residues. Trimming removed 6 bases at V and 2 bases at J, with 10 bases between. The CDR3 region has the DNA TGCGCCAGCAGATTCGGAGCTAACACTGAAGCTTTCTTT. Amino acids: CASRFGANTEAFF.

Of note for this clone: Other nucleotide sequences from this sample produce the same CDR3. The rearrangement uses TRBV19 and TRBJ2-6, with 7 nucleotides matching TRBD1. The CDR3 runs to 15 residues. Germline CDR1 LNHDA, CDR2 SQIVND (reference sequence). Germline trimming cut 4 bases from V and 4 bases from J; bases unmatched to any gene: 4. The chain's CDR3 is CASSKDRAGANVLTF. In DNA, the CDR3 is TGTGCCAGTAGTAAAGACAGGGCCGGGGCCAACGTCCTGACTTTC.

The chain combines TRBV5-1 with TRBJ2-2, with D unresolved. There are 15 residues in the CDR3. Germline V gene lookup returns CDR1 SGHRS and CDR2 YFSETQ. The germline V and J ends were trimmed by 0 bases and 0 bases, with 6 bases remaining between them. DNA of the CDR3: TGCGCCAGCAGCTTGGAGCGCGCGAACACCGGGGAGCTGTTTTTT. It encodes CASSLERANTGELFF.

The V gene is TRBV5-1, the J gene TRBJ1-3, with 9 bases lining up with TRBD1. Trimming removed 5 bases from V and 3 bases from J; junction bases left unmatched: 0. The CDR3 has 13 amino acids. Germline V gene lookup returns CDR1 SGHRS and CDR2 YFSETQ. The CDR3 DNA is TGCGCCAGCAGGGACAGGGGTGGAAACACCATATATTTT. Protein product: CASRDRGGNTIYF.

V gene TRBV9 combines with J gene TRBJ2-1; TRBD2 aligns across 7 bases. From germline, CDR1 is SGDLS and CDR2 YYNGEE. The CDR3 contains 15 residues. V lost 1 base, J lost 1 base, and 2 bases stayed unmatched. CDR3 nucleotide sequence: TGTGCCAGCAGCGTATCGGGGGGATCCTACAATGAGCAGTTCTTC. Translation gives CASSVSGGSYNEQFF.

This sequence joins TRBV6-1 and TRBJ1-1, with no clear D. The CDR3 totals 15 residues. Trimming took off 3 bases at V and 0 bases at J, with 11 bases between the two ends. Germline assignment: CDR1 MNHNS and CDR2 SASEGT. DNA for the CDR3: TGTGCCAGCAGTGACCTACAGAATATGAACACTGAAGCTTTCTTT. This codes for CASSDLQNMNTEAFF.

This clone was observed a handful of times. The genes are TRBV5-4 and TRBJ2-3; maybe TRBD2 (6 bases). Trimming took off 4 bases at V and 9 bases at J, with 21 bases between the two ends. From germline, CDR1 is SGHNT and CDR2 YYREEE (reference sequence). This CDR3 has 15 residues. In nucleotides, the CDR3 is TGTGCCAGCAGCCCAATGAGCGGGTCAGCTGGCACGCAGTATTTT. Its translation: CASSPMSGSAGTQYF.

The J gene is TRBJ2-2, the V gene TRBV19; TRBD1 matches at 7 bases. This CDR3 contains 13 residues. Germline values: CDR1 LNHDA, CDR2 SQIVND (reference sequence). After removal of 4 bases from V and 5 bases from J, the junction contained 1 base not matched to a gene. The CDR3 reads CASSKGATGELFF. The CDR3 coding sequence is TGTGCCAGTAGTAAGGGGGCAACCGGGGAGCTGTTTTTT.

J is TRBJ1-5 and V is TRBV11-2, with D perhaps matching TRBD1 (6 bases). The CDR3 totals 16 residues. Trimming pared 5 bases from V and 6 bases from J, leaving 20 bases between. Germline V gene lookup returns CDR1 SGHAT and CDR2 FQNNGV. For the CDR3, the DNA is TGTGCCAGCAGCACTGCCCCGGGACAAGTAGGTCAGCCCCAGCATTTT. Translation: CASSTAPGQVGQPQHF.

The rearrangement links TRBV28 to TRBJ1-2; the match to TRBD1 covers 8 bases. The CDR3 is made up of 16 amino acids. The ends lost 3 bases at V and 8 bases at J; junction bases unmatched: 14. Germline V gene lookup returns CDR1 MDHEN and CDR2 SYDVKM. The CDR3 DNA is TGTGCCAGCAGTTTCCCCCCGGGACAGGAAGGTTTGGGCTACACCTTC. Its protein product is CASSFPPGQEGLGYTF.

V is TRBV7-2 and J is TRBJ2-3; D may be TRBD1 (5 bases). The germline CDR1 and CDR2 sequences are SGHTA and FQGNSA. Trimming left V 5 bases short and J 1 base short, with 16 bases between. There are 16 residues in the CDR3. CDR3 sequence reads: CASSPQGLSGTDTQYF. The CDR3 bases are TGTGCCAGCAGCCCCCAGGGCCTGTCCGGCACAGATACGCAGTATTTT.

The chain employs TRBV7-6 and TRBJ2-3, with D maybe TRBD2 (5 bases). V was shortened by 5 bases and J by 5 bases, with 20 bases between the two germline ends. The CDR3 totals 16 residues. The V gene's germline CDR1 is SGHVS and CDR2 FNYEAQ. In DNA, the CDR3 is TGTGCCAGCAGCCAAGCGTCCTACACCGCGGGAGATACGCAGTATTTT. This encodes CASSQASYTAGDTQYF.

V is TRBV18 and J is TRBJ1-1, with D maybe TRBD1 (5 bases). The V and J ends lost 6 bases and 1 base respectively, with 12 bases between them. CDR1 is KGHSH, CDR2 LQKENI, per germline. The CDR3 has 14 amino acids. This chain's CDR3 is CASSPAGGNTEAFF. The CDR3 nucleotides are TGTGCCAGCTCCCCCGCCGGGGGGAACACTGAAGCTTTCTTT.

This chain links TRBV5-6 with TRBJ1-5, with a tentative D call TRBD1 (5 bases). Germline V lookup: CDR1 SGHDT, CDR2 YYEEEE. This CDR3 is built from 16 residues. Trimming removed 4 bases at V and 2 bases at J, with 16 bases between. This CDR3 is CASSPSGDYRNQPQHF. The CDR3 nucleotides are TGTGCCAGCAGCCCCTCGGGGGATTATCGCAATCAGCCCCAGCATTTT.

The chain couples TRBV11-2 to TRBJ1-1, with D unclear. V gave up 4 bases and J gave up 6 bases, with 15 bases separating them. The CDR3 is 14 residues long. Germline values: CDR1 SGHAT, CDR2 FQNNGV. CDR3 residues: CASSSLPVRAEAFF. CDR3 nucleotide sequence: TGTGCCAGCAGCTCTTTGCCCGTGAGGGCTGAAGCTTTCTTT.

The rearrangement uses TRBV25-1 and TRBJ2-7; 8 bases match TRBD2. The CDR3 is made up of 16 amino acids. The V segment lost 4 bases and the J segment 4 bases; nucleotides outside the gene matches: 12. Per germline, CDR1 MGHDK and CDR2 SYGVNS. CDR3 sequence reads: CASSAGYGGGRYEQYF. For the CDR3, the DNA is TGTGCCAGCAGTGCAGGCTATGGCGGGGGGCGGTACGAGCAGTACTTC.

The CDR3 here is CASSLWSGRSYEQYF. The CDR3 DNA reads as TGTGCCAGCAGTTTATGGAGCGGGAGGTCCTACGAGCAGTACTTC. The chain employs TRBV28 and TRBJ2-7, with 9 positions matching TRBD2. The CDR3 is 15 amino acids. CDR1 MDHEN and CDR2 SYDVKM come from the germline V gene. V lost 0 bases to trimming and J lost 1 base; unmatched junction nucleotides: 1.

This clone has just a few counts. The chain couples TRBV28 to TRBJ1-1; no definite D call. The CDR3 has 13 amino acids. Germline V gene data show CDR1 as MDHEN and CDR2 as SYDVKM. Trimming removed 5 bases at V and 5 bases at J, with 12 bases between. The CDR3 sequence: CASSLRTRTEAFF. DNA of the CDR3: TGTGCCAGCAGTCTTCGGACTCGGACTGAAGCTTTCTTT.

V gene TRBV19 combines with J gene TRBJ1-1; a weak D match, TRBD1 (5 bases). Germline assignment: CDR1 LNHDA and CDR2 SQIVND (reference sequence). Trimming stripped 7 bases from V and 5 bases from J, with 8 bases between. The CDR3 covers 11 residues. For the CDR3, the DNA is TGTGCCAGTAAAGGGGTGACTGAAGCTTTCTTT. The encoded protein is CASKGVTEAFF.

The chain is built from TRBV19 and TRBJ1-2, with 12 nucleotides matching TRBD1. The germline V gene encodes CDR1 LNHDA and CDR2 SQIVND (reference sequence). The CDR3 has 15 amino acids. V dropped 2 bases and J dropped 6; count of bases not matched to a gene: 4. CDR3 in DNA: TGTGCCAGTAGTATACCCGGGACAGGGGGCGATGGCTACACCTTC. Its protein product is CASSIPGTGGDGYTF. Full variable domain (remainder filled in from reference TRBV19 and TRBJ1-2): DGGITQSPKYLFRKEGQNVTLSCEQNLNHDAMYWYRQDPGQGLRLIYYSQIVNDFQKGDIAEGYSVSREKKESFPLTVTSAQKNPTAFYLCASSIPGTGGDGYTFGSGTRLTVV.

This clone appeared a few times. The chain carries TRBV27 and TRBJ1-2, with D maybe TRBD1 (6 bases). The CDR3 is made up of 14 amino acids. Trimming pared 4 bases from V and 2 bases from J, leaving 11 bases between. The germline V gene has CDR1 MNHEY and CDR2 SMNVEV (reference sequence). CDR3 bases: TGTGCCAGCAGTTCACAGGGCAAGAACTATGGCTACACCTTC. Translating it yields CASSSQGKNYGYTF.

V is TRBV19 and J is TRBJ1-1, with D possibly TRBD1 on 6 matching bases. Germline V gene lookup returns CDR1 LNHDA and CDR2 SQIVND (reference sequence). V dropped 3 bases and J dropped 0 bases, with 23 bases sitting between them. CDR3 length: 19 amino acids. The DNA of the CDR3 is TGTGCCAGTAGTATCCCTATACTCGGCCGGACAGTCATGAACACTGAAGCTTTCTTT. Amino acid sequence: CASSIPILGRTVMNTEAFF.

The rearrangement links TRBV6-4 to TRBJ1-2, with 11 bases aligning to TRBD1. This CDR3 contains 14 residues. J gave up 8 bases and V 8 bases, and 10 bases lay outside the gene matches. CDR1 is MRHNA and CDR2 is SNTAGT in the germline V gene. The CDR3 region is CASSRDRGLSGYTF. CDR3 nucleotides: TGTGCCAGCTCCCGGGACAGGGGGTTGAGCGGCTACACCTTC.

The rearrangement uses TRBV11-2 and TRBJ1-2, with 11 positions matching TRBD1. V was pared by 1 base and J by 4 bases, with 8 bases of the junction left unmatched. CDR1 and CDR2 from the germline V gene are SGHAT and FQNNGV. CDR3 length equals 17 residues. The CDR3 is CASSLVPPGQGGYGYTF. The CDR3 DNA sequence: TGTGCCAGCAGCTTAGTCCCCCCGGGACAGGGGGGCTATGGCTACACCTTC.

CDR3 nucleotides: TGTGCCAGTAGTGGGAGCAGTGGCAATCAGCCCCAGCATTTT. The encoded protein is CASSGSSGNQPQHF. J is TRBJ1-5 and V is TRBV19; D remains ambiguous. The CDR3 has 14 residues. The germline CDR1 and CDR2 sequences are LNHDA and SQIVND (reference sequence). Between the trimmed V and J ends, which lost 5 bases and 2 bases, there was a span of 10 bases.

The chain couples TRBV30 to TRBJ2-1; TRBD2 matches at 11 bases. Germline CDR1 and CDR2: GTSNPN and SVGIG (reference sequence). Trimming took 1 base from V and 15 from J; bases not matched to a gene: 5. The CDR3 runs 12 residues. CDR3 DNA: TGTGCCTGGAGTGGTAGCGGGGGGGCTCTGTTCTTC. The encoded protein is CAWSGSGGALFF.